This TCR beta chain is drawn from a study of T cells in Graves' hyperthyroidism and ophthalmopathy. From RNA transcripts, TCR beta CDR3 regions were amplified. An initial round of RT-PCR targeting the TCR CDR3 relied on the HTBI primer set. TCRdb re-called the multiplex PCR reads through MiXCR, storing one row per CDR3 protein. The table lists a few hundred thousand distinct CDR3 sequences, around 20% of them singletons. In the case of this clonotype: As yet, its antigen is unknown.

Study-level findings and limits: Peripheral blood also featured most of the thyroid clonotypes expanded above 0.001. The model predicted ophthalmopathy a median about 6.6 months before onset.

This CDR3 is built from 16 residues. Trimming pared 3 bases from V and 0 bases from J, leaving 12 bases between. Per germline, CDR1 SEHNR and CDR2 FQNEAQ (reference sequence). Criteria for exclusion of patients were uncontrolled infection, other autoimmune disease, pregnancy or lactation. Extraction of PBMCs used more than 8.5 ml of fresh peripheral blood. The sequence was collected from a man under 40 with Graves' ophthalmopathy. Sequencing used blood. The V gene is TRBV7-9, the J gene TRBJ2-1; D gene unclear. CDR3 sequence reads: CASSFMGVGSYNEQFF. As DNA, the CDR3 is TGTGCCAGCAGCTTTATGGGCGTAGGCTCCTACAATGAGCAGTTCTTC.